A single sample is the source of the 24 T cell receptor beta chains below, sequenced in a study of CD8+ T cells in alopecia areata. Noted treatment: oral pan-JAK inhibitor, 5-10 mg twice daily. The sequencing template was cDNA reverse transcribed from extracted RNA. Using immunoSEQ multiplex PCR, the repertoire was profiled, and TCRdb retains in-frame clones only, with some absent. The sample yields approximately 210,000 clones, approximately 67% seen once. Sequencing was performed on CD4+ T cells sorted from blood, taken at week 44, from a patient treated with tofacitinib. The receptor source for this set is a human donor with alopecia areata.

V is TRBV4-2 and J is TRBJ2-1, with 12 bases lining up with TRBD2. Germline V gives CDR1 LGHNA, CDR2 YNFKEQ. Trimming took 6 bases from V and 4 from J; bases not matched to a gene: 4. The CDR3 is 15 residues long. The CDR3 region is CASSPGTSGYNEQFF. The CDR3 DNA is TGTGCCAGCAGTCCCGGGACTAGCGGGTACAATGAGCAGTTCTTC.

This clone was detected only a few times. This specimen includes other DNA sequences encoding the same CDR3. The chain has TRBV5-1 and TRBJ1-2; TRBD1 aligns across 9 bases. J was trimmed by 8 bases and V by 4 bases; bases with no gene match: 6. CDR1 is SGHRS, CDR2 YFSETQ, per germline. This CDR3 comprises 13 residues. CDR3 loop: CASSPGTGKGYTF. CDR3 in DNA: TGCGCCAGCAGCCCCGGGACAGGGAAAGGCTACACCTTC.

The rearrangement uses TRBV6-6 and TRBJ2-3; D assignment may be TRBD1 or TRBD2 (6 bases each). The CDR3 contains 12 residues. Germline-derived CDR1 and CDR2 are MNHNY and SVGAGI (reference sequence). V was trimmed by 10 bases and J by 4 bases, leaving 12 bases between them. CDR3 amino acids: CATTRGPDTQYF. As DNA, the CDR3 is TGTGCCACCACCCGGGGGCCAGATACGCAGTATTTT.

The chain links TRBV29-1 to TRBJ1-2; 9 nucleotides match TRBD1. Trimming cost V 5 bases and J 4 bases; bases outside gene matches: 8. Germline assignment: CDR1 SQVTM and CDR2 ANQGSEA. This CDR3 comprises 14 residues. The CDR3 protein is CSVPTGGLSYGYTF. CDR3 in DNA: TGCAGCGTTCCGACAGGGGGACTCTCCTATGGCTACACCTTC.

For this clone: Other DNA sequences in the same sample also yield this CDR3. The chain links TRBV29-1 to TRBJ1-1; no clear D. CDR1 SQVTM and CDR2 ANQGSEA come from the germline V gene. V lost 4 bases, J lost 0 bases, and 9 bases lay in between. The CDR3 loop spans 13 amino acids. The CDR3 DNA reads as TGCAGCGTTGGGGGTCTATTGAACACTGAAGCTTTCTTT. It specifies CSVGGLLNTEAFF. Combining the CDR3 with reference TRBV29-1 and TRBJ1-1 gives the whole variable domain SAVISQKPSRDICQRGTSLTIQCQVDSQVTMMFWYRQQPGQSLTLIATANQGSEATYESGFVIDKFPISRPNLTFSTLTVSNMSPEDSSIYLCSVGGLLNTEAFFGQGTRLTVV.

The J gene is TRBJ1-1, the V gene TRBV4-3; D gene uncertain. The germline gives CDR1 LGHNA, CDR2 YSLEER. V was shortened by 0 bases and J by 5 bases, with 7 bases between the two germline ends. This CDR3 region has 13 residues. The CDR3 nucleotides read TGCGCCAGCAGCCAAGAGGGTTGGACTGAAGCTTTCTTT. Translating gives CASSQEGWTEAFF.

In this sample, this clone turned up a few times. V and J are TRBV4-3 and TRBJ2-7; possible D gene TRBD2, 5 bases. The CDR3 extends over 14 amino acids. Trimming removed 3 bases from V and 3 bases from J, with 12 bases in between. Looked up from germline, CDR1 is LGHNA and CDR2 is YSLEER. CDR3 region: CASSQGRRSYEQYF. The CDR3 DNA is TGCGCCAGCAGCCAGGGGAGACGGAGCTACGAGCAGTACTTC.

The chain links TRBV5-4 to TRBJ1-1; D is ambiguous. The ends were cut back, 5 bases at V and 0 bases at J, with 8 bases in the middle. The CDR3 totals 13 residues. Germline loops: CDR1 SGHNT, CDR2 YYREEE (reference sequence). In DNA form, the CDR3 reads TGTGCCAGCAGACGGGAAGTGAACACTGAAGCTTTCTTT. This encodes CASRREVNTEAFF.

The chain combines TRBV28 with TRBJ2-6; D not resolved. Deletions cut 5 bases from V and 0 bases from J, with 8 bases between. Per germline, CDR1 MDHEN and CDR2 SYDVKM. The CDR3 loop spans 15 amino acids. The DNA of the CDR3 is TGTGCCAGCAGTCCACATGGCTCTGGGGCCAACGTCCTGACTTTC. Translation gives CASSPHGSGANVLTF.

J is TRBJ1-2 and V is TRBV28, with D uncertain. V lost 2 bases to trimming and J lost 8 bases, with 12 bases between them. The germline V gene encodes CDR1 MDHEN and CDR2 SYDVKM. The CDR3 has 13 residues. As DNA, the CDR3 is TGTGCCAGCAGTTTAGACGTCGATATCGGCTACACCTTC. It encodes CASSLDVDIGYTF.

This clone was seen just once. This chain connects TRBV6-1 to TRBJ2-7; TRBD1 is a possible D gene (5 bases). Germline-derived CDR1 and CDR2 are MNHNS and SASEGT. With 2 bases removed from V and 6 bases from J, the gap between germline ends came to 11 bases. This CDR3 has 13 amino acids. The CDR3 is CASSESQGSEQYF. CDR3 nucleotides: TGTGCCAGCAGTGAATCCCAGGGTTCCGAGCAGTACTTC.

The chain carries TRBV11-1 and TRBJ2-7; the match to TRBD2 covers 8 bases. V trimming: 7 bases; J trimming: 2 bases; junction bases outside the gene matches: 7. CDR1 SGHAT and CDR2 FQDESV come from the germline V gene (reference sequence). The CDR3 spans 14 residues. The CDR3: CASKQAGGTYEQYF. DNA of the CDR3: TGTGCCAGCAAACAGGCGGGGGGCACCTACGAGCAGTACTTC. Variable domain in full (rest from reference TRBV11-1 and TRBJ2-7): EAEVAQSPRYKITEKSQAVAFWCDPISGHATLYWYRQILGQGPELLVQFQDESVVDDSQLPKDRFSAERLKGVDSTLKIQPAELGDSAMYLCASKQAGGTYEQYFGPGTRLTVT.

This clone was picked up a small number of times. This rearrangement joins TRBV10-3 to TRBJ2-2; D not resolved. The CDR3 covers 14 residues. The germline V and J ends were trimmed by 0 bases and 4 bases, with 6 bases remaining between them. From germline, CDR1 is ENHRY and CDR2 SYGVKD. CDR3 DNA: TGTGCCATCAGTGAGTCGGTGGGCACCGGGGAGCTGTTTTTT. Amino acid sequence: CAISESVGTGELFF.

This clone occurred a few times. This sequence joins TRBV2 and TRBJ1-5; 8 nucleotides agree with TRBD1. CDR1 SNHLY and CDR2 FYNNEI come from the germline V gene. With V trimmed by 11 bases and J by 2 bases, 8 bases remained unmatched. The CDR3 loop spans 14 amino acids. CDR3 in amino acids: CASQGAVGNQPQHF. The CDR3 DNA is TGTGCCTCCCAGGGGGCCGTAGGCAATCAGCCCCAGCATTTT. Drawing the rest from reference TRBV2 and TRBJ1-5, the complete variable domain is EPEVTQTPSHQVTQMGQEVILRCVPISNHLYFYWYRQILGQKVEFLVSFYNNEISEKSEIFDDQFSVERPDGSNFTLKIRSTKLEDSAMYFCASQGAVGNQPQHFGDGTRLSIL.

This rearrangement joins TRBV12-5 to TRBJ2-5; maybe TRBD2 (5 bases). The CDR3 is 15 residues long. Germline CDR1 reads LGHNT; CDR2 reads FRNRAP. Trimming took off 7 bases at V and 0 bases at J, with 15 bases between the two ends. In DNA form, the CDR3 reads TGTGCTAGTGCCCGCGGGTCGACGTACCAAGAGACCCAGTACTTC. It encodes CASARGSTYQETQYF.

This clone was counted a few times. This chain links TRBV14 with TRBJ1-6, with TRBD1 matching over 10 bases. The V and J ends lost 1 base and 7 bases, in that order; junction bases with no gene match: 4. Germline V lookup: CDR1 SGHDN, CDR2 FVKESK. The CDR3 runs 16 residues. In DNA, the CDR3 is TGTGCCAGCAGCCAAGGACAGGGGGCAATCAATTCACCCCTCCACTTT. The encoded protein is CASSQGQGAINSPLHF.

This clone has just one count. The chain uses TRBV2 and TRBJ1-1, with D maybe TRBD1 (5 bases). CDR3 length: 14 amino acids. Trimming removed 7 bases from V and 5 bases from J, with 17 bases in between. The germline V gene encodes CDR1 SNHLY and CDR2 FYNNEI. The CDR3 reads CASTLVGGETEAFF. Written as DNA, the CDR3 is TGTGCCAGCACCCTTGTCGGGGGGGAAACTGAAGCTTTCTTT. The full variable domain, its missing parts supplied by reference TRBV2 and TRBJ1-1, is EPEVTQTPSHQVTQMGQEVILRCVPISNHLYFYWYRQILGQKVEFLVSFYNNEISEKSEIFDDQFSVERPDGSNFTLKIRSTKLEDSAMYFCASTLVGGETEAFFGQGTRLTVV.

This clone was detected only once. The chain carries TRBV4-1 and TRBJ1-2; D might be TRBD1 (5 bases). This CDR3 has 16 amino acids. The V gene's germline CDR1 is MGHRA and CDR2 YSYEKL. V shed 1 base and J shed 8 bases, with 20 bases lying between them. CDR3 coding DNA: TGCGCCAGCAGCCAAGGGCTAGGCAGGGTGGGCTCCGGCTACACCTTC. Its translation: CASSQGLGRVGSGYTF.

The chain recombines TRBV4-3 with TRBJ1-2, with TRBD1 identical over 7 bases. CDR1 is LGHNA and CDR2 is YSLEER in the germline V gene. V lost 1 base and J lost 4; bases outside the gene matches: 6. The CDR3 length is 15 residues. CDR3 in DNA: TGCGCCAGCAGCCAAGGCCGACAGGGACTCTATGGCTACACCTTC. This translates into CASSQGRQGLYGYTF.

In its sample, this clone was seen a few times. The chain uses TRBV29-1 and TRBJ1-2; tentatively, D is TRBD1 (5 bases). Germline CDR1 SQVTM, CDR2 ANQGSEA. The V gene lost 8 bases and the J gene lost 4 bases, with 20 bases spanning the gap. The CDR3 has 14 residues. DNA for the CDR3: TGCAGCATTATAGCGACAGAAAGAGGCTATGGCTACACCTTC. Protein sequence: CSIIATERGYGYTF.

This clone was counted a single time. The chain couples TRBV30 to TRBJ2-7; 8 nucleotides line up with TRBD1. The trim removed 3 bases at V and 6 bases at J, leaving 10 bases unmatched. This CDR3 has 14 residues. Germline V lookup: CDR1 GTSNPN, CDR2 SVGIG (reference sequence). Written as DNA, the CDR3 is TGTGCCTGGAGAGTTCTCGCAGGGGGCGTCGAGCAGTACTTC. As protein: CAWRVLAGGVEQYF.

This clone was observed a few times. The chain has TRBV7-8 and TRBJ2-5; 12 positions agree with TRBD2. The closer fit of TRBJ2-7 to the DNA end suggests the J call may be wrong. The CDR3 is 15 residues long. The germline V gene encodes CDR1 SGHVS and CDR2 FQNEAQ. CDR3 DNA: TGTGCCAGCAGCTTACAACTAGCGGGGGGCAACGAGCAGTACTTC. This sequence encodes CASSLQLAGGNEQYF.

This clone was picked up a small number of times. V usage is TRBV7-2 and J usage is TRBJ2-4; D not certain. V shed 1 base and J shed 0 bases, with 10 bases lying between them. Germline loops: CDR1 SGHTA, CDR2 FQGNSA. This CDR3 has 16 amino acids. The CDR3 DNA is TGTGCCAGCAGCTTAGGGGCAGCTTTAGCCAAAAACATTCAGTACTTC. It yields the protein CASSLGAALAKNIQYF.

This clone came up once. The chain uses TRBV2 and TRBJ2-7, with a tentative D call TRBD2 (6 bases). V was trimmed by 6 bases and J by 4 bases, leaving 16 bases between them. The CDR3 has 14 amino acids. Germline CDR1 reads SNHLY; CDR2 reads FYNNEI. The chain's CDR3 is CASSHEAGRYEQYF. The DNA of the CDR3 is TGTGCCAGCAGCCATGAGGCGGGGAGGTACGAGCAGTACTTC.